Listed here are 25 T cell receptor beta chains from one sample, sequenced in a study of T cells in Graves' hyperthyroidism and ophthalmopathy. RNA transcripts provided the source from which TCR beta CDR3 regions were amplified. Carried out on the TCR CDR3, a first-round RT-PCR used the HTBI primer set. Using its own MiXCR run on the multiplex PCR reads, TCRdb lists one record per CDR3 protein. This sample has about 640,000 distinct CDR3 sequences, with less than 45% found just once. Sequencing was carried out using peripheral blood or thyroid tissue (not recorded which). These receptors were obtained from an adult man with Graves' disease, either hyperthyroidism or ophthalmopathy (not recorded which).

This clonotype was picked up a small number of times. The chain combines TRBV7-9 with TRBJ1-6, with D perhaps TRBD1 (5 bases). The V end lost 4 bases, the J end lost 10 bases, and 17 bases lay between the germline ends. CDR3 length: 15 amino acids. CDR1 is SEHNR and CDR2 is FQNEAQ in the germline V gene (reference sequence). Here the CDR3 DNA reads TGTGCCAGCAGCTCTTCCTTGGGGGGGGACTCACCCCTCCACTTT. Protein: CASSSSLGGDSPLHF.

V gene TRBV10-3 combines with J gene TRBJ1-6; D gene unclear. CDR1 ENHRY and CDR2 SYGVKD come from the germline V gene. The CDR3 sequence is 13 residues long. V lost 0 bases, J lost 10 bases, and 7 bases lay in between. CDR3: CAISESGESPLHF. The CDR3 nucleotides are TGTGCCATCAGTGAGTCGGGTGAATCACCCCTCCACTTT.

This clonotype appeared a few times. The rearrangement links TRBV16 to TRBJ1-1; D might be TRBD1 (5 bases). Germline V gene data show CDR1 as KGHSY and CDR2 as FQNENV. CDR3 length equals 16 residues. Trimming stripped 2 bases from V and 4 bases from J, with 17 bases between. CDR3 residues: CASSQSVQGPGTEAFF. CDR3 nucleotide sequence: TGTGCCAGCAGCCAAAGCGTTCAGGGCCCGGGCACTGAAGCTTTCTTT.

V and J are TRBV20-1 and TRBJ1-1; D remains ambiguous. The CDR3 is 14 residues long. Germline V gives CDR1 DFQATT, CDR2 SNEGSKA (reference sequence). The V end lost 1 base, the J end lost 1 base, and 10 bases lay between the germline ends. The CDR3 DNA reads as TGCAGTGCTAGAGGAACCACGGAGAACACTGAAGCTTTCTTT. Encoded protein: CSARGTTENTEAFF.

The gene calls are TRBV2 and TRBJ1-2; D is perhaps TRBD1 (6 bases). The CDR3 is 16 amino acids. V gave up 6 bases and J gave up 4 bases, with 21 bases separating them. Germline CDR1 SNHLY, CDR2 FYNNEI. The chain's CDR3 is CASSQPAQGVTYGYTF. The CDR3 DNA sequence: TGTGCCAGCAGCCAACCCGCACAGGGTGTCACCTATGGCTACACCTTC. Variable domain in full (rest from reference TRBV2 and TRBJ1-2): EPEVTQTPSHQVTQMGQEVILRCVPISNHLYFYWYRQILGQKVEFLVSFYNNEISEKSEIFDDQFSVERPDGSNFTLKIRSTKLEDSAMYFCASSQPAQGVTYGYTFGSGTRLTVV.

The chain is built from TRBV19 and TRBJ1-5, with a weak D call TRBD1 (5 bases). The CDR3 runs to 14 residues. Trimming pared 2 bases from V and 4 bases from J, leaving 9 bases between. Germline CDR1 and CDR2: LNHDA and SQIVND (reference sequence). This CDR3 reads CASSISWGNQPQHF. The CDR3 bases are TGTGCCAGTAGTATATCGTGGGGGAATCAGCCCCAGCATTTT.

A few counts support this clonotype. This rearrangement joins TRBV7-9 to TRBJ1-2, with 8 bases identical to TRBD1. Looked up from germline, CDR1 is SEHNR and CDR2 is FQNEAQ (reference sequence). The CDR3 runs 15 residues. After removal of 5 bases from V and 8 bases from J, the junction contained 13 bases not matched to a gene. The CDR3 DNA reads TGTGCCAGCAGCCTAATTCCGGACAGGGACCGGGGCTACACCTTC. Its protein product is CASSLIPDRDRGYTF.

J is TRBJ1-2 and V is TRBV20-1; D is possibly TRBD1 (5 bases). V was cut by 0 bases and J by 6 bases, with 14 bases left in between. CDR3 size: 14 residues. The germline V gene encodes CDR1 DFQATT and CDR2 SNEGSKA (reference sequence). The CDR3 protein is CSARDPAGSDGYTF. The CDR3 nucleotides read TGCAGTGCTAGAGATCCCGCAGGGTCGGATGGCTACACCTTC.

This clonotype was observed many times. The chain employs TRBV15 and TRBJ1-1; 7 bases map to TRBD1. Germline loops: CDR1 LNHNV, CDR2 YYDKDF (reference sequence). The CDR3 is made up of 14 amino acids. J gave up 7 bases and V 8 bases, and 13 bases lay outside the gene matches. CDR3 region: CATSGGWGDGEAFF. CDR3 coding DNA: TGTGCCACCTCAGGGGGGTGGGGTGATGGTGAAGCTTTCTTT. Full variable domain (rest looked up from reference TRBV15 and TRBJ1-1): DAMVIQNPRYQVTQFGKPVTLSCSQTLNHNVMYWYQQKSSQAPKLLFHYYDKDFNNEADTPDNFQSRRPNTSFCFLDIRSPGLGDTAMYLCATSGGWGDGEAFFGQGTRLTVV.

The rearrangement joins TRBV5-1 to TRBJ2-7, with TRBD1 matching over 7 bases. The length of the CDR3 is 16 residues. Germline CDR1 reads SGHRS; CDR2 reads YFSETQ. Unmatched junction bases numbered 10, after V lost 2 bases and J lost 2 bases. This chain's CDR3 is CASSLTGQRNTYEQYF. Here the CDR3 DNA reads TGCGCCAGCAGCTTAACGGGACAGAGGAACACCTACGAGCAGTACTTC.

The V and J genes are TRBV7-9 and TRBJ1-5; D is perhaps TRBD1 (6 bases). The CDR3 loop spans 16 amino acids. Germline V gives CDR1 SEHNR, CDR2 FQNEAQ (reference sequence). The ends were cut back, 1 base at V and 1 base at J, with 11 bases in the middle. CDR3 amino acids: CASSLDREGSNQPQHF. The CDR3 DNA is TGTGCCAGCAGCTTAGACAGGGAGGGAAGCAATCAGCCCCAGCATTTT.

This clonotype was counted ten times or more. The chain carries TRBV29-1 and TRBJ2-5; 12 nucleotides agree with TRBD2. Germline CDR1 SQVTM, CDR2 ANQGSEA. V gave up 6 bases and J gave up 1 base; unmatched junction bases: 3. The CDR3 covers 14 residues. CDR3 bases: TGCAGCGTGGGACTAGCGGGTTTCCAAGAGACCCAGTACTTC. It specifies CSVGLAGFQETQYF.

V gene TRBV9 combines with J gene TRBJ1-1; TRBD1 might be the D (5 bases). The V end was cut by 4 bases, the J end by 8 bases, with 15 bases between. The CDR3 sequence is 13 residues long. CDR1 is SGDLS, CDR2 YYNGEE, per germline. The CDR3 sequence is CASSQVAGSEAFF. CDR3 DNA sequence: TGTGCCAGCAGCCAAGTCGCAGGGTCGGAAGCTTTCTTT. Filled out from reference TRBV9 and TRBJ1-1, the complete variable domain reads DSGVTQTPKHLITATGQRVTLRCSPRSGDLSVYWYQQSLDQGLQFLIQYYNGEERAKGNILERFSAQQFPDLHSELNLSSLELGDSALYFCASSQVAGSEAFFGQGTRLTVV.

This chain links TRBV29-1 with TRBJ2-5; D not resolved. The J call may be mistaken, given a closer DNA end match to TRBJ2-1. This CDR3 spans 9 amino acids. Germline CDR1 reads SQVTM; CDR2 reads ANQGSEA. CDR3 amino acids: CSVEWEQFF. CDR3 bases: TGCAGCGTTGAATGGGAGCAGTTCTTC.

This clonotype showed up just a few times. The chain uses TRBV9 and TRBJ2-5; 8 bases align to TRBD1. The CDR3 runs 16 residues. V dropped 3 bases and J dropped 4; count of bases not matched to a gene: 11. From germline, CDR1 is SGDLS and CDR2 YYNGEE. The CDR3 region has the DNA TGTGCCAGCAGCGCGATAGACAGGGGAGGTAGAGAGACCCAGTACTTC. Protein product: CASSAIDRGGRETQYF.

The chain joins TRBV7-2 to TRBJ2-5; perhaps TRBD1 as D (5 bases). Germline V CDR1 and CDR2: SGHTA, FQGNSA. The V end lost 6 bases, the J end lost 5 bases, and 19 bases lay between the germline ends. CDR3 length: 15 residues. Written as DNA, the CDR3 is TGTGCCAGCAGTTACTTAGGGGTCCTTCGGGAGACCCAGTACTTC. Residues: CASSYLGVLRETQYF. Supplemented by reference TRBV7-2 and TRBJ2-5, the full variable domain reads GAGVSQSPSNKVTEKGKDVELRCDPISGHTALYWYRQSLGQGLEFLIYFQGNSAPDKSGLPSDRFSAERTGGSVSTLTIQRTQQEDSAVYLCASSYLGVLRETQYFGPGTRLLVL.

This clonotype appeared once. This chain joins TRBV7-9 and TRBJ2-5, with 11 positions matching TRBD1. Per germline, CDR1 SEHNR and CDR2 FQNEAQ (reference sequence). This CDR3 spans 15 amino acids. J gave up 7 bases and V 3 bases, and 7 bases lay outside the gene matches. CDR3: CASSFRDRGDGTQYF. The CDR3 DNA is TGTGCCAGCAGCTTCCGGGACAGGGGGGACGGGACCCAGTACTTC.

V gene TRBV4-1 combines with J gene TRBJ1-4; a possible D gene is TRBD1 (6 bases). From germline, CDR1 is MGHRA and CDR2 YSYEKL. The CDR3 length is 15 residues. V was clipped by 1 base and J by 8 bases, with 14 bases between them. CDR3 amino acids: CASSQGSGTSEKLFF. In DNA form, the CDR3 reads TGCGCCAGCAGCCAAGGGTCAGGGACATCAGAAAAACTGTTTTTT.

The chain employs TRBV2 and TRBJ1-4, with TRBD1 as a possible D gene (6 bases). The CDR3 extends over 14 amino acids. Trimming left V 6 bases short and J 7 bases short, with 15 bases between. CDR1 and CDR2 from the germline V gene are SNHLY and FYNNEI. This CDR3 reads CASSTGMTTEKLFF. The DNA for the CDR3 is TGTGCCAGCAGCACAGGGATGACCACTGAAAAACTGTTTTTT.

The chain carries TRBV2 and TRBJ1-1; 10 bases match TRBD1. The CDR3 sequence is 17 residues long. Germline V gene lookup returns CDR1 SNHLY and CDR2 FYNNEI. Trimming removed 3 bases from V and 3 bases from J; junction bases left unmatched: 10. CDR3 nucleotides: TGTGCCAGCAGTGAGAGCCGGGGACAGGGGCGATACACTGAAGCTTTCTTT. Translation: CASSESRGQGRYTEAFF.

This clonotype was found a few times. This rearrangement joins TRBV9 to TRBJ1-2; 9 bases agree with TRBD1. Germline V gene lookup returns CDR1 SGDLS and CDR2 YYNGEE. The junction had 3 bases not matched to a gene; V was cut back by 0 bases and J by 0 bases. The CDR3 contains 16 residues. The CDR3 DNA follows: TGTGCCAGCAGCGTAGAGGGGACAGGGTCTAACTATGGCTACACCTTC. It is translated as CASSVEGTGSNYGYTF. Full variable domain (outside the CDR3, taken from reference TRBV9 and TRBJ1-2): DSGVTQTPKHLITATGQRVTLRCSPRSGDLSVYWYQQSLDQGLQFLIQYYNGEERAKGNILERFSAQQFPDLHSELNLSSLELGDSALYFCASSVEGTGSNYGYTFGSGTRLTVV.

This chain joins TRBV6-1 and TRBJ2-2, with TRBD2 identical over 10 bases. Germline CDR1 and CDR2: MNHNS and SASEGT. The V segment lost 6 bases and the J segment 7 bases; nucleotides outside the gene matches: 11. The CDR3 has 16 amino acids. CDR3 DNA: TGTGCCAGCAGCTCACATCTAGCGGGAGTTAACGGGGAGCTGTTTTTT. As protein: CASSSHLAGVNGELFF.

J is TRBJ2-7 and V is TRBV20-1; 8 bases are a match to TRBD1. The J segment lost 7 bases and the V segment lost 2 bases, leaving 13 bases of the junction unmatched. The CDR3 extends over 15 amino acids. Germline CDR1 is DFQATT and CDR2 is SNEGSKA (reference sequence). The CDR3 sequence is CSARNPARGLGEQYF. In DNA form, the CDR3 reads TGCAGTGCTAGAAACCCCGCCAGGGGGCTAGGGGAGCAGTACTTC.

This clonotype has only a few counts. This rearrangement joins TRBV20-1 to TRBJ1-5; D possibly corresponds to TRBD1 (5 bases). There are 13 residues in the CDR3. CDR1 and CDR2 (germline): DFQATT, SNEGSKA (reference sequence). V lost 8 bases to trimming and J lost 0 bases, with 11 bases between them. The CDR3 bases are TGCAGTTTAGGCACAGGTAGCAATCAGCCCCAGCATTTT. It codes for CSLGTGSNQPQHF.

CDR3 DNA sequence: TGTGCCAGCAGTGAACGTCAGGGGCTAGCGGGGCAAGAGACCCAGTACTTC. This gives the protein CASSERQGLAGQETQYF. The V gene is TRBV2, the J gene TRBJ2-5; 9 bases are a match to TRBD2. There are 17 residues in the CDR3. Germline V lookup: CDR1 SNHLY, CDR2 FYNNEI. J was trimmed by 2 bases and V by 2 bases; bases with no gene match: 9.